This T cell receptor beta chain originates from a study of T cell responses to AZD1222 COVID-19 vaccine. Study-level background: Pooled samples include second doses given at about 4 or 12 weeks.

Remarks on this clone: Its cognate antigen is unknown.

Profiled with immunoSEQ multiplex PCR; TCRdb holds only in-frame clones, not every one. Of about 180,000 clones listed, 88% are singletons. This CDR3 spans 15 amino acids. V was trimmed by 4 bases and J by 2 bases, leaving 15 bases between them. CDR1 and CDR2 from the germline V gene are SGHDN and FVKESK. Study-level results: Spike-specific TCR repertoires showed rising breadth and depth after two AZD1222 doses. Vaccine-related CD4 TCRs covered spike, predominating at 160-218 and 743-854. It was only 6 or 7 AZD1222 recipients who were seropositive at baseline.

The chain is built from TRBV14 and TRBJ2-7; D unclear. The sequence came from an adult in good health. The material sequenced was peripheral blood, taken on day 0 of AZD1222 vaccination. The CDR3 nucleotides are TGTGCCAGCAGCCCGGGCCCGAGAAGCACCTACGAGCAGTACTTC. It specifies CASSPGPRSTYEQYF.